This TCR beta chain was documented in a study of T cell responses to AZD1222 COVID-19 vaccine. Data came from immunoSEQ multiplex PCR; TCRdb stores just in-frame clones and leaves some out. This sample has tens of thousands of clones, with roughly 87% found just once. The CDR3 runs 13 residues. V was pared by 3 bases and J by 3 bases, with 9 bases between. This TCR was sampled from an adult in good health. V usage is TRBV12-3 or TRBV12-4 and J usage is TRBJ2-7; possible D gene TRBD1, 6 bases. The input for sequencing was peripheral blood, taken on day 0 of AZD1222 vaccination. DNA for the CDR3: TGTGCCAGCAGTTTGACAGGCCGCTACGAGCAGTACTTC. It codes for CASSLTGRYEQYF.